A single sample gave rise to the 7 T cell receptor beta chains below, sequenced in a study of shared clonotypes between healthy human individuals. Clones were sequenced by immunoSEQ multiplex PCR, and TCRdb holds only the in-frame ones, with some missing. The sample holds 2 million to 2.5 million clones, 93% seen once. Sequencing was carried out using naive CD4+ T cells from PBMCs. Described subset: CD45RA+ positively selected. These receptors were obtained from a man between 18 and 29 years old in good health. Some clones in this sample may be carry-over from other donors' samples.

The chain has TRBV29-1 and TRBJ1-1, with 8 bases identical to TRBD1. The V gene end was trimmed by 6 bases and the J gene end by 0 bases; junction bases not matched to a gene: 6. CDR1 and CDR2 (germline): SQVTM, ANQGSEA. The CDR3 totals 14 residues. The CDR3 region is CSVFTGGLNTEAFF. CDR3 nucleotides: TGCAGCGTCTTTACAGGGGGTTTGAACACTGAAGCTTTCTTT.

This chain links TRBV6-6 with TRBJ1-1, with D perhaps TRBD1 (6 bases). Germline V CDR1 and CDR2: MNHNY, SVGAGI (reference sequence). The CDR3 runs 13 residues. V gave up 8 bases and J gave up 4 bases, with 14 bases separating them. Written as DNA, the CDR3 is TGTGCCAGCCTCCCGGGACATAGCACTGAAGCTTTCTTT. This codes for CASLPGHSTEAFF.

The chain recombines TRBV6-5 with TRBJ2-3; no firm D call. In germline, CDR1 is MNHEY, CDR2 SVGAGI. There are 12 residues in the CDR3. V shed 4 bases and J shed 1 base, with 3 bases lying between them. The CDR3, as DNA: TGTGCCAGCAGTTGGGGCACAGATACGCAGTATTTT. It specifies CASSWGTDTQYF.

This clone has only a few counts. This chain joins TRBV9 and TRBJ1-1, with a tentative D call TRBD1 (6 bases). Germline V gene sequence: CDR1 SGDLS, CDR2 YYNGEE. The ends were cut back, 4 bases at V and 2 bases at J, with 9 bases in the middle. The CDR3 covers 13 residues. As DNA, the CDR3 is TGTGCCAGCAGCTCCGGGACAAACACTGAAGCTTTCTTT. Translation gives CASSSGTNTEAFF. The full variable domain, its missing parts supplied by reference TRBV9 and TRBJ1-1, is DSGVTQTPKHLITATGQRVTLRCSPRSGDLSVYWYQQSLDQGLQFLIQYYNGEERAKGNILERFSAQQFPDLHSELNLSSLELGDSALYFCASSSGTNTEAFFGQGTRLTVV.

The sample holds a few counts of this clone. The J gene is TRBJ1-2, the V gene TRBV5-1; no clear D gene. The V gene lost 5 bases and the J gene lost 6 bases, with 11 bases spanning the gap. Germline CDR1 and CDR2: SGHRS and YFSETQ. This CDR3 contains 12 residues. In DNA, the CDR3 is TGCGCCAGCAGGCTAGAGGGCCATGGCTACACCTTC. Protein: CASRLEGHGYTF.

The J gene is TRBJ2-5, the V gene TRBV28; 9 bases are a match to TRBD2. The CDR3 has 15 residues. V lost 5 bases, J lost 5 bases, and 9 bases stayed unmatched. The germline V gene has CDR1 MDHEN and CDR2 SYDVKM. As DNA, the CDR3 is TGTGCCAGCAGTACCGGCGGGAGGGCCATTGAGACCCAGTACTTC. Protein product: CASSTGGRAIETQYF.

This rearrangement joins TRBV6-1 to TRBJ2-5, with TRBD1 matching over 7 bases. CDR3 size: 13 residues. V trimming: 7 bases; J trimming: 4 bases; junction bases outside the gene matches: 6. CDR1 is MNHNS, CDR2 SASEGT, per germline. The CDR3 DNA follows: TGTGCCAGCATTATAGGGGGCGGAGAGACCCAGTACTTC. As protein: CASIIGGGETQYF.